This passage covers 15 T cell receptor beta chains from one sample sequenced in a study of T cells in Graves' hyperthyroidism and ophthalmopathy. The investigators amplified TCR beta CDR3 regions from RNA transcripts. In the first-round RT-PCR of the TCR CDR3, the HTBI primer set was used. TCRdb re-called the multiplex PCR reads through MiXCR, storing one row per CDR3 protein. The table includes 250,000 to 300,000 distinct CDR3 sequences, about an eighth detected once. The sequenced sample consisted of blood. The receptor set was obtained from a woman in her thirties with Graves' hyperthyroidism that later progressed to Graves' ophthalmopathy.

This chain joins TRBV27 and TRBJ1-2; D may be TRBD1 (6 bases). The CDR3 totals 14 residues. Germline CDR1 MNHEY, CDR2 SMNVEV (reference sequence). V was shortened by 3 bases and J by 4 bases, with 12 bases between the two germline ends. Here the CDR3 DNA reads TGTGCCAGCAGTTTTTCAGGGGTGGGCTATGGCTACACCTTC. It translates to CASSFSGVGYGYTF.

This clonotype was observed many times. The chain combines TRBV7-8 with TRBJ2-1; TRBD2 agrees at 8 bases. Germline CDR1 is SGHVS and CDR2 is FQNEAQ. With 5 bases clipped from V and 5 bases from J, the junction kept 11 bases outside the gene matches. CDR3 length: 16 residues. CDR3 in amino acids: CASSMLREGPHNEQFF. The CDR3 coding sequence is TGTGCCAGCAGCATGCTCCGGGAGGGCCCCCACAATGAGCAGTTCTTC.

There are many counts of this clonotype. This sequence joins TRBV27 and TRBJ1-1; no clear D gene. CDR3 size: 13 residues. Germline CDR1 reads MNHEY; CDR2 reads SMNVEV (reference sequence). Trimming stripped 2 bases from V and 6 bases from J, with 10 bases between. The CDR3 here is CASSLGSKAEAFF. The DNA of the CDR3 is TGTGCCAGCAGTTTAGGGTCGAAAGCTGAAGCTTTCTTT.

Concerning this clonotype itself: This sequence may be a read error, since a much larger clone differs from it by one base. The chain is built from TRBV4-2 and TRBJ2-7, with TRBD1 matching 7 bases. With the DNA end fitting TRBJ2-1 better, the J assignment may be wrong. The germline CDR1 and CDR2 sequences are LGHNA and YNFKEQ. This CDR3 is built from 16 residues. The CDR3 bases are TGTGCCAGCAGCCAAGCTTCGGGACAGAGCTCCTACGAGCAGTTCTTC. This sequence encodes CASSQASGQSSYEQFF.

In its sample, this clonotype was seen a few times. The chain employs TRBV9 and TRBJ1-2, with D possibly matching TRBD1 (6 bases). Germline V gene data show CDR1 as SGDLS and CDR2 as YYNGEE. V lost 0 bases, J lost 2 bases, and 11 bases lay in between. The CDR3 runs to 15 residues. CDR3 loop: CASSVATGPNYGYTF. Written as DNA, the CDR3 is TGTGCCAGCAGCGTAGCTACAGGGCCGAACTATGGCTACACCTTC. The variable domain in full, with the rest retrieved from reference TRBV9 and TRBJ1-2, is DSGVTQTPKHLITATGQRVTLRCSPRSGDLSVYWYQQSLDQGLQFLIQYYNGEERAKGNILERFSAQQFPDLHSELNLSSLELGDSALYFCASSVATGPNYGYTFGSGTRLTVV.

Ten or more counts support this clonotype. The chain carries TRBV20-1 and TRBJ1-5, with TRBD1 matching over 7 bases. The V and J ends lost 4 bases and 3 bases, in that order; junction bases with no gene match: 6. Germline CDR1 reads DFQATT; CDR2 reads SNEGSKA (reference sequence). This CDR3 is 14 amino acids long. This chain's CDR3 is CSAITGTDNQPQHF. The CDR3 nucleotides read TGCAGTGCTATTACCGGGACAGACAATCAGCCCCAGCATTTT.

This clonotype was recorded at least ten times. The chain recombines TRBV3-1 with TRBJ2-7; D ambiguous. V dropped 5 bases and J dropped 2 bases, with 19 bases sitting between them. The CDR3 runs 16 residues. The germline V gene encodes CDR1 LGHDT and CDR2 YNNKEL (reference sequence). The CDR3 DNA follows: TGTGCCAGCAGCGGACCGGGTCCGACGAGGACCTACGAGCAGTACTTC. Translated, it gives CASSGPGPTRTYEQYF.

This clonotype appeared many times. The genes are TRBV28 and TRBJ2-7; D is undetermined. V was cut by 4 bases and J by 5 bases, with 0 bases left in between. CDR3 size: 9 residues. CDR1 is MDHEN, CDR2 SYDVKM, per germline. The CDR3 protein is CASSYEQYF. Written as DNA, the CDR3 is TGTGCCAGCAGTTACGAGCAGTACTTC.

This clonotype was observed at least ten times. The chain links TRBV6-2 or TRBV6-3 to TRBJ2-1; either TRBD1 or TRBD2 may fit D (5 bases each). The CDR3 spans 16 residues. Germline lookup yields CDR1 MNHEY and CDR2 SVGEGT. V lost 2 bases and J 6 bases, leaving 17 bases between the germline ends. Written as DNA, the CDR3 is TGTGCCAGCAGTTACGTAGAGGGGATGGTAAGCAATGAGCAGTTCTTC. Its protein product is CASSYVEGMVSNEQFF.

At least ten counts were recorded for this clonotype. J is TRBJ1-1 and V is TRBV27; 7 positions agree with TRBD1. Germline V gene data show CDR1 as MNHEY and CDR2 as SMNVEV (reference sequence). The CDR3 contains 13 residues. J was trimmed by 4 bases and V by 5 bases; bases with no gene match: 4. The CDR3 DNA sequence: TGTGCCAGCAGTCTAACAGGGGTCACTGAAGCTTTCTTT. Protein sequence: CASSLTGVTEAFF.

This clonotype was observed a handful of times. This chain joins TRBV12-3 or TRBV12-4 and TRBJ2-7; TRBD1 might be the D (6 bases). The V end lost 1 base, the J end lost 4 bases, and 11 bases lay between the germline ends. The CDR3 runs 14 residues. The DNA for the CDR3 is TGTGCCAGCAGTTTAGGGGCAGGGGAATACGAGCAGTACTTC. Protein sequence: CASSLGAGEYEQYF.

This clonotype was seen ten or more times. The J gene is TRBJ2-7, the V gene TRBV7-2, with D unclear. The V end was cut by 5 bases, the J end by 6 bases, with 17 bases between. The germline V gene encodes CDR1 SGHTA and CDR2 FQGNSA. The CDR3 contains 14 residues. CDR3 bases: TGTGCCAGCAGCCCCCGAGTTGCAACGATCGAGCAGTACTTC. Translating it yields CASSPRVATIEQYF.

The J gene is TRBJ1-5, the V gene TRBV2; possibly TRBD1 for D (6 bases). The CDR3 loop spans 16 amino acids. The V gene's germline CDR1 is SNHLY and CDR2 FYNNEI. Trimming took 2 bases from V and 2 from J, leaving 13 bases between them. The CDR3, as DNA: TGTGCCAGCAGTGAACCCGCAGGGGCACGCAATCAGCCCCAGCATTTT. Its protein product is CASSEPAGARNQPQHF.

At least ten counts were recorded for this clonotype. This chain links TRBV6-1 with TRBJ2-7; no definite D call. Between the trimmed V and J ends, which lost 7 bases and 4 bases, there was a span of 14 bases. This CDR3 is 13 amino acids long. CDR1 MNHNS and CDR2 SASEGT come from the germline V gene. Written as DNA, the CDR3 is TGTGCCAGCACGAAGGCGACCGCGTACGAGCAGTACTTC. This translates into CASTKATAYEQYF.

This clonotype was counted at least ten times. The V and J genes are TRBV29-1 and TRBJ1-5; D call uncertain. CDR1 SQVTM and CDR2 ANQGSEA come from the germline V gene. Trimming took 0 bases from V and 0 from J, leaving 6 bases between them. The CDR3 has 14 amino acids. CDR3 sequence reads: CSVEDRYSNQPQHF. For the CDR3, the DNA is TGCAGCGTTGAAGATCGGTATAGCAATCAGCCCCAGCATTTT.